Listed here is a single TCR beta chain. Its antigen is currently unknown. This specimen comes from a study of human T cells and chemical hapten exposure. Whole-study findings and limits: The study found that PT1 expanded TCR counts correlated positively with patch test score.

The time point denotes: patch test 2, 6 weeks after DPC sensitization. Treatment denoted: therapeutic diphenylcyclopropenone sensitization with weekly scalp DPC. The total RNA was obtained from whole blood that was not fractionated. Per the original methods: Individual samples carried between about 23,224 and 750,000 TCRs, with 85,000 to 100,000 as the median. TCRdb fed the RACE reads into MiXCR, producing one record per CDR3 protein. In this record, the V and J calls reflect TCRdb's handling and not the investigators' own analysis. The sample has more than 85,000 distinct CDR3 sequences; more than 9.5% are singletons. This TCR was sampled from a man aged 40-55 years with alopecia areata. Some clones in this sample may be carry-over from other donors' samples. The input for sequencing was whole blood, taken in connection with sensitization to the hapten diphenylcyclopropenone (DPC).

The CDR3 DNA reads as TGCAGCGTTGAACTGACTAGTAGGACCCAGTACTTC. Amino acids: CSVELTSRTQYF. This chain links TRBV29-1 with TRBJ2-5; TRBD2 might be the D (6 bases). Germline loops: CDR1 SQVTM, CDR2 ANQGSEA. This CDR3 is built from 12 residues. V gave up 2 bases and J gave up 7 bases, with 11 bases separating them.